These 5 T cell receptor beta chains were all obtained from the same sample, sequenced in a study of blood T cells in healthy people across ages. It was with a sample-barcoded 5' primer and a J-beta primer mix that a second PCR of roughly 6 to 12 cycles was run. One entry per CDR3 protein, called by TCRdb with MiXCR from the 5' RACE reads. This table holds about 930,000 distinct CDR3 sequences, under 35% found once. The data also belong to a second study, concerning T cells of mothers and their children.

The sequenced sample was blood. These receptors came from a woman in her 40s in good health.

This clonotype occurred many times. The chain has TRBV29-1 and TRBJ2-3, with 10 positions matching TRBD2. The CDR3 totals 15 residues. The V gene's germline CDR1 is SQVTM and CDR2 ANQGSEA. With V trimmed by 7 bases and J by 7 bases, 14 bases remained unmatched. This chain's CDR3 is CSAEASGGVGNTQYF. Here the CDR3 DNA reads TGCAGCGCCGAGGCTAGCGGGGGCGTCGGAAATACGCAGTATTTT.

This clonotype was picked up many times. This chain uses TRBV12-3 or TRBV12-4 with TRBJ2-4; D might be TRBD1 (6 bases). The length of the CDR3 is 15 residues. The V and J ends lost 6 bases and 6 bases respectively, with 18 bases between them. CDR3 in amino acids: CASSPGDLGGNIQYF. CDR3 bases: TGTGCCAGCAGCCCAGGGGATCTAGGGGGAAACATTCAGTACTTC.

The gene calls are TRBV28 and TRBJ2-7, with TRBD2 as a possible D gene (7 bases). Trimming left V 1 base short and J 1 base short, with 14 bases between. The CDR3 has 16 amino acids. Germline V lookup: CDR1 MDHEN, CDR2 SYDVKM. CDR3 protein: CASSLSAGGLSYEQYF. CDR3 nucleotide sequence: TGTGCCAGCAGTTTATCTGCCGGGGGGCTATCCTACGAGCAGTACTTC.

This clonotype was recorded a few times. The chain uses TRBV11-2 and TRBJ2-5; TRBD2 aligns across 9 bases. The CDR3 sequence is 14 residues long. Germline-derived CDR1 and CDR2 are SGHAT and FQNNGV. J was trimmed by 3 bases and V by 3 bases; bases with no gene match: 2. CDR3 DNA: TGTGCCAGCAGCTTGACTAGCGGCAAAGAGACCCAGTACTTC. This translates into CASSLTSGKETQYF.

CDR3 sequence (DNA): TGTGCCAGCAGCTTACAGGGGGCGCAGAGCGAGCAGTACTTC. It specifies CASSLQGAQSEQYF. This chain links TRBV7-2 with TRBJ2-7; 8 bases align to TRBD1. The CDR3 is made up of 14 amino acids. V was pared by 2 bases and J by 6 bases, with 6 bases of the junction left unmatched. Germline CDR1 reads SGHTA; CDR2 reads FQGNSA. The variable domain in full, with the rest retrieved from reference TRBV7-2 and TRBJ2-7, is GAGVSQSPSNKVTEKGKDVELRCDPISGHTALYWYRQSLGQGLEFLIYFQGNSAPDKSGLPSDRFSAERTGGSVSTLTIQRTQQEDSAVYLCASSLQGAQSEQYFGPGTRLTVT.